These 17 T cell receptor beta chains came from one sample sequenced in a study of cytomegalovirus exposure and HLA in healthy donors (dated by TCRdb to about 2017). Libraries were made using the immunoSEQ multiplex PCR assay. The multiplex PCR relied on a mix of 60 forward primers for TCR Vbeta segments and 13 reverse primers for TCR Jbeta segments. TCRdb holds this immuneACCESS table with in-frame rearrangements only. Some clones are missing; in checked studies, unresolved V genes explain under half, and the rest has no known cause. The sample data list 100,000 to 150,000 clones, and around 74% of these were observed just once. Around 30% of the sample belongs to the ten largest clones. The specimen was PBMCs. The receptors originated from a man aged 55 to 70 in good health and CMV-seropositive.

Only one count was recorded for this clone. The chain joins TRBV7-2 to TRBJ1-2; D is perhaps TRBD1 (6 bases). Germline CDR1 reads SGHTA; CDR2 reads FQGNSA. Trimming took off 6 bases at V and 6 bases at J, with 17 bases between the two ends. The CDR3 runs to 14 residues. The CDR3 region has the DNA TGTGCCAGCAGGACCCGAGGAGGGGGGGATGGCTACACCTTC. The encoded protein is CASRTRGGGDGYTF. The whole variable domain, filled in from reference TRBV7-2 and TRBJ1-2, reads GAGVSQSPSNKVTEKGKDVELRCDPISGHTALYWYRQSLGQGLEFLIYFQGNSAPDKSGLPSDRFSAERTGGSVSTLTIQRTQQEDSAVYLCASRTRGGGDGYTFGSGTRLTVV.

This chain connects TRBV5-1 to TRBJ2-5; D may be TRBD2 (6 bases). Trimming removed 3 bases at V and 2 bases at J, with 14 bases between. This CDR3 is built from 15 residues. Germline CDR1 reads SGHRS; CDR2 reads YFSETQ. CDR3 nucleotides: TGCGCCAGCAGCTACGGTGGTAGCGGACAAGAGACCCAGTACTTC. Protein: CASSYGGSGQETQYF.

V is TRBV30 and J is TRBJ2-5; no definite D call. This CDR3 has 11 residues. V gave up 2 bases and J gave up 5 bases, with 6 bases separating them. CDR1 is GTSNPN, CDR2 SVGIG, per germline (reference sequence). Written as DNA, the CDR3 is TGTGCCTGGAGTCCGAGGGAGACCCAGTACTTC. Translating gives CAWSPRETQYF.

The gene calls are TRBV14 and TRBJ2-7; no firm D call. CDR3 length: 14 residues. Looked up from germline, CDR1 is SGHDN and CDR2 is FVKESK. The V gene lost 1 base and the J gene lost 2 bases, with 9 bases spanning the gap. This CDR3 reads CASSQVITAYEQYF. The DNA for the CDR3 is TGTGCCAGCAGCCAAGTAATCACAGCCTACGAGCAGTACTTC.

The V call is TRBV11-1, the J call TRBJ2-7; no clear D. V lost 0 bases and J 3 bases, leaving 6 bases between the germline ends. CDR3 length: 13 amino acids. Germline CDR1 is SGHAT and CDR2 is FQDESV (reference sequence). The CDR3, as DNA: TGTGCCAGCAGCTTAGCGGCCGACTACGAGCAGTACTTC. Translated: CASSLAADYEQYF.

The chain joins TRBV10-2 to TRBJ2-1; D is possibly TRBD2 (6 bases). Germline CDR1 reads WSHSY; CDR2 reads SAAADI. The CDR3 is 14 amino acids. The V gene lost 7 bases and the J gene lost 4 bases, with 14 bases spanning the gap. CDR3 coding DNA: TGCGCCAGCACTCGGGACTGGCCGTACAATGAGCAGTTCTTC. Protein: CASTRDWPYNEQFF.

The rearrangement uses TRBV18 and TRBJ2-5; 8 nucleotides agree with TRBD2. Germline CDR1 is KGHSH and CDR2 is LQKENI. V lost 5 bases and J lost 3; bases outside the gene matches: 8. CDR3 length: 15 amino acids. CDR3: CASSRVTSGEETQYF. As DNA, the CDR3 is TGTGCCAGCTCAAGAGTAACTAGCGGAGAAGAGACCCAGTACTTC.

This clone was recorded once. This chain links TRBV6-1 with TRBJ1-5, with D hard to call. V lost 7 bases to trimming and J lost 2 bases, with 12 bases between them. In germline, CDR1 is MNHNS, CDR2 SASEGT. This CDR3 spans 14 amino acids. The CDR3 here is CASNSRRGNQPQHF. For the CDR3, the DNA is TGTGCCAGCAACTCTAGGAGGGGCAATCAGCCCCAGCATTTT.

The chain is built from TRBV9 and TRBJ2-2; 12 bases match TRBD2. After removal of 0 bases from V and 6 bases from J, the junction contained 0 bases not matched to a gene. This CDR3 has 15 amino acids. Germline V gives CDR1 SGDLS, CDR2 YYNGEE. In nucleotides, the CDR3 is TGTGCCAGCAGCGTAGGACTAGCGGGAGCCGGGGAGCTGTTTTTT. It codes for CASSVGLAGAGELFF.

V and J are TRBV10-3 and TRBJ1-3; D unclear. Trimming cost V 4 bases and J 3 bases, with 7 bases left between them. The CDR3 runs to 13 residues. Germline V gives CDR1 ENHRY, CDR2 SYGVKD. The CDR3 spells CAISARDGNTIYF. CDR3 in DNA: TGTGCCATCAGTGCCCGGGATGGAAACACCATATATTTT.

This chain joins TRBV7-8 and TRBJ1-4; TRBD1 might be the D (5 bases). The CDR3 consists of 13 residues. Germline values: CDR1 SGHVS, CDR2 FQNEAQ. The V gene lost 6 bases and the J gene lost 3 bases, with 8 bases spanning the gap. The DNA of the CDR3 is TGTGCCAGCAGACGGGGGTCTAATGAAAAACTGTTTTTT. Translation: CASRRGSNEKLFF.

V gene TRBV6-1 combines with J gene TRBJ1-1, with D possibly matching TRBD1 (5 bases). CDR1 is MNHNS and CDR2 is SASEGT in the germline V gene. The CDR3 is 14 amino acids. The V end was cut by 6 bases, the J end by 0 bases, with 11 bases between. The CDR3 loop is CASRMTDLNTEAFF. CDR3 DNA: TGTGCCAGCAGGATGACAGACTTGAACACTGAAGCTTTCTTT.

This clone was found once. This sequence joins TRBV27 and TRBJ1-2; TRBD1 aligns across 12 bases. This CDR3 contains 16 residues. Trimming took 1 base from V and 4 from J; bases not matched to a gene: 4. Germline CDR1 MNHEY, CDR2 SMNVEV (reference sequence). This CDR3 is CASSLFGTGGVYGYTF. The DNA for the CDR3 is TGTGCCAGCAGTTTATTCGGGACAGGGGGCGTCTATGGCTACACCTTC.

The chain recombines TRBV15 with TRBJ2-2; the match to TRBD2 covers 13 bases. The CDR3 covers 17 residues. After removal of 5 bases from V and 5 bases from J, the junction contained 8 bases not matched to a gene. CDR1 LNHNV and CDR2 YYDKDF come from the germline V gene (reference sequence). The CDR3 sequence: CATSGRLAGGGTGELFF. Here the CDR3 DNA reads TGTGCCACCAGCGGAAGACTAGCGGGGGGAGGGACCGGGGAGCTGTTTTTT.

This clone was counted only a few times. This chain uses TRBV5-5 with TRBJ2-7; 9 bases match TRBD1. The CDR3 consists of 15 residues. The junction had 6 bases not matched to a gene; V was cut back by 4 bases and J by 1 base. CDR1 is SGHKS and CDR2 is YYEKEE in the germline V gene (reference sequence). CDR3 nucleotides: TGTGCCAGCAGCATAACCGGGACAGGGTCCTACGAGCAGTACTTC. This gives the protein CASSITGTGSYEQYF. Drawing the rest from reference TRBV5-5 and TRBJ2-7, the complete variable domain is DAGVTQSPTHLIKTRGQQVTLRCSPISGHKSVSWYQQVLGQGPQFIFQYYEKEERGRGNFPDRFSARQFPNYSSELNVNALLLGDSALYLCASSITGTGSYEQYFGPGTRLTVT.

The rearrangement uses TRBV2 and TRBJ1-5; 7 positions agree with TRBD1. This CDR3 is built from 15 residues. With 6 bases clipped from V and 10 bases from J, the junction kept 15 bases outside the gene matches. Germline-derived CDR1 and CDR2 are SNHLY and FYNNEI. The CDR3 is CASSAGTARRDPQHF. The CDR3 region has the DNA TGTGCCAGCAGCGCCGGGACAGCAAGACGGGACCCCCAGCATTTT.

The chain has TRBV7-9 and TRBJ1-5, with TRBD1 as a possible D gene (6 bases). This CDR3 has 16 residues. V lost 5 bases and J lost 2, with 16 bases in between. Germline-derived CDR1 and CDR2 are SEHNR and FQNEAQ (reference sequence). In DNA, the CDR3 is TGTGCCAGCAGCCCGGGACAAGGGATGCGCAATCAGCCCCAGCATTTT. Translation: CASSPGQGMRNQPQHF.